This T cell receptor (beta chain) was sequenced during a study of T cell repertoires in cytomegalovirus infection. Study context: Indicated by public TCR beta signatures were CMV infection and matching HLA type.

TCRdb redid the calling of the reads with MiXCR, one entry per CDR3 protein. The table has 200,000 to 250,000 distinct CDR3 sequences, more than 9% seen once; the top ten hold 1.6%. The CDR3 is made up of 15 amino acids. Trimming at V came to 5 bases and at J to 3 bases, leaving 8 bases not matched to a gene. CDR1 MNHEY and CDR2 SMNVEV come from the germline V gene (reference sequence). General study findings and limits: Frequencies of public TCR beta families were cumulated, and this identified carriers of CMV plus the relevant HLA. Clonotypes of TCR beta that were HLA-C-restricted and CMV-specific dominated the ex vivo response.

The sample holds many counts of this clonotype. What it recognizes is unknown. The sequencing input was PBMCs. The receptor comes from a human donor in good health (CMV status not recorded). Some clones in this sample may be carry-over from other donors' samples. The chain has TRBV27 and TRBJ1-2, with 8 bases identical to TRBD1. CDR3 residues: CASSDSDRAHYGYTF. The CDR3 bases are TGTGCCAGCAGTGACTCGGACAGGGCGCACTATGGCTACACCTTC.